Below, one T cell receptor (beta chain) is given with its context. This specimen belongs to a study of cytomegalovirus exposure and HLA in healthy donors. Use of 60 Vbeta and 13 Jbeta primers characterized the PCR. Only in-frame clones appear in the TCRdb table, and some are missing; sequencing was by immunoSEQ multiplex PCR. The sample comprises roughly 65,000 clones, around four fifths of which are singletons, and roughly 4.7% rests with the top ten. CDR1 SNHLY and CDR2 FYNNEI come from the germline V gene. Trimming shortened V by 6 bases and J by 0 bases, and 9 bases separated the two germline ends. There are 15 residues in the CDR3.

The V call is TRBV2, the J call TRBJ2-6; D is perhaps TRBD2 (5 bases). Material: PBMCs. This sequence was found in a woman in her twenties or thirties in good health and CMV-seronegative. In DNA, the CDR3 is TGTGCCAGCAGGGACTCAAGCTCTGGGGCCAACGTCCTGACTTTC. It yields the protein CASRDSSSGANVLTF.